The sequence of this T cell receptor (beta chain) was determined in a study of radiotherapy plus CTLA-4 blockade in lung cancer. Overall study context: With 25% to 40% of patients having disease control, objective responses were seen in roughly 18%.

In germline, CDR1 is SGHAT, CDR2 FQDESV (reference sequence). Trimming at V came to 5 bases and at J to 7 bases, leaving 13 bases not matched to a gene. The CDR3 consists of 15 residues. Worth noting for this clone: Its target is not known.

TCRdb's table, derived via immunoSEQ multiplex PCR, lists solely in-frame clones and lacks some. The table records approximately 39,000 clones, 55% to 75% of them present only once. Findings and caveats of the study: Response was reportedly best predicted by early blood T cell clone dynamics, with interferon-beta. There was expansion of tumor-derived TCR clones in blood after radiotherapy plus ipilimumab.

The clonotype originates from a human donor with non-small cell lung cancer who had stable disease on radiotherapy plus ipilimumab. The starting material was peripheral blood, obtained from a patient treated with radiotherapy plus ipilimumab. The J gene is TRBJ1-2, the V gene TRBV11-1; 7 bases line up with TRBD1. Here the CDR3 DNA reads TGTGCCAGCAGCCCAGAGGGACAGCGAGCGGGTGGCTACACCTTC. Translating it yields CASSPEGQRAGGYTF.